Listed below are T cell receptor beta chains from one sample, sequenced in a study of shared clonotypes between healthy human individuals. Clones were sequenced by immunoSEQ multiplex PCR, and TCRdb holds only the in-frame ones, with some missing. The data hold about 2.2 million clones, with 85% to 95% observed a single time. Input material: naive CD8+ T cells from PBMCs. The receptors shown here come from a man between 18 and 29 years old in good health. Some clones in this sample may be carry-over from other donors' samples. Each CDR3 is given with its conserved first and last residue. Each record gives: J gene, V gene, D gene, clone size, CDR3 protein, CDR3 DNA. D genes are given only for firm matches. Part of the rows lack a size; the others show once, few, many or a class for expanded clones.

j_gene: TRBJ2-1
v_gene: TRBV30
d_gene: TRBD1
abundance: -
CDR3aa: CAWRDRGPYNEQFF
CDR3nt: TGTGCCTGGAGGGACAGGGGGCCCTACAATGAGCAGTTCTTC

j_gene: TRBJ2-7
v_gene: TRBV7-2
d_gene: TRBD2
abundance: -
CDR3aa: CASSLISGPGLAGSYEQYF
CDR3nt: TGTGCCAGCAGCTTAATATCGGGACCGGGACTAGCGGGTTCCTACGAGCAGTACTTC

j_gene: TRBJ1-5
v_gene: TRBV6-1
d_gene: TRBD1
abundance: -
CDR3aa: CASGEGAREVQPQHF
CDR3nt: TGTGCCAGCGGGGAGGGGGCGAGGGAGGTTCAGCCCCAGCATTTT

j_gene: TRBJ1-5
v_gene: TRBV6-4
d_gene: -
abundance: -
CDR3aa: CASSMDRAKYSNQPQHF
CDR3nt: TGTGCCAGCAGTATGGACCGAGCTAAATATAGCAATCAGCCCCAGCATTTT

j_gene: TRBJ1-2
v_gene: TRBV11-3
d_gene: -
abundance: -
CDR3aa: CASSPSWGGGDYGYTF
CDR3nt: TGTGCCAGCAGCCCCTCCTGGGGGGGTGGGGACTATGGCTACACCTTC

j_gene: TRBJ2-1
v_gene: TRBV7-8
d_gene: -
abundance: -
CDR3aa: CAAQRSDSYNEQFF
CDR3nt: TGTGCCGCTCAGCGGAGCGACTCCTACAATGAGCAGTTCTTC

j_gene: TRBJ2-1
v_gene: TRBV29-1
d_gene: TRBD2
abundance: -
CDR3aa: CSVWTGTSVNEQFF
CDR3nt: TGCAGCGTCTGGACAGGGACTAGCGTCAATGAGCAGTTCTTC

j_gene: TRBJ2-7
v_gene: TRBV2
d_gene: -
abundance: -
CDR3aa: CASVPPPEQYF
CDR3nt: TGTGCCAGCGTGCCCCCGCCTGAGCAGTACTTC

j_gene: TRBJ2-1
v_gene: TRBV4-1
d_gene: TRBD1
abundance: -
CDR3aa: CASSSFGTGGNNEQFF
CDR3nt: TGCGCCAGCAGCTCATTTGGGACAGGGGGAAACAATGAGCAGTTCTTC

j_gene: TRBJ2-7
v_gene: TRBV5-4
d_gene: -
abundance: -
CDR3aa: CASSLGGTGEQYF
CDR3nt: TGTGCCAGCAGCTTGGGGGGGACGGGCGAGCAGTACTTC

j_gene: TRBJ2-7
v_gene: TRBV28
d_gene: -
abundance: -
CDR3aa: CASSFRGALTYEQYF
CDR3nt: TGTGCCAGCAGTTTTCGGGGGGCCCTGACCTACGAGCAGTACTTC

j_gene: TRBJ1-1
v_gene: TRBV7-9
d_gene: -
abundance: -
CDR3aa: CASSPGQAAEAFF
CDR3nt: TGTGCCAGCAGCCCTGGACAAGCCGCTGAAGCTTTCTTT

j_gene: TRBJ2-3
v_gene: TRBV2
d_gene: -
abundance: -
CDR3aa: CASSDIRPDTQYF
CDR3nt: TGTGCCAGCAGTGACATTCGTCCAGATACGCAGTATTTT

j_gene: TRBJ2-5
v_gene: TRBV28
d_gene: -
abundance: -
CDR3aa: CASSLEGGRTEKGQETQYF
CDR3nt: TGTGCCAGCAGTTTAGAAGGTGGGAGGACGGAGAAAGGCCAAGAGACCCAGTACTTC

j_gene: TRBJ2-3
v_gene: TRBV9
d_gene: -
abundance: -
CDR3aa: CASSPLSLSFTDTQYF
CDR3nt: TGTGCCAGCAGCCCCCTTTCACTGAGCTTCACAGATACGCAGTATTTT

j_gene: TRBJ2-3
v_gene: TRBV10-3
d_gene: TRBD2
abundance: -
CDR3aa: CAISEVAGGQDTQYF
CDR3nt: TGTGCCATCAGTGAGGTAGCGGGAGGGCAAGATACGCAGTATTTT

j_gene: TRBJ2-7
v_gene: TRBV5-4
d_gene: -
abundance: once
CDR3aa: CASSPGTREQYF
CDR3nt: TGTGCCAGCAGCCCAGGGACGCGCGAGCAGTACTTC

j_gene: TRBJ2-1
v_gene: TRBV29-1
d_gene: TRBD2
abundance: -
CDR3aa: CSVEELAGVINYNEQFF
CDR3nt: TGCAGCGTTGAAGAACTAGCGGGAGTCATTAACTACAATGAGCAGTTCTTC

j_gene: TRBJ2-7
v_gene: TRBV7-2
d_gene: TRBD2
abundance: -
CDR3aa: CASHPGLASHEQYF
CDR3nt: TGTGCCAGCCACCCGGGACTAGCATCACACGAGCAGTACTTC

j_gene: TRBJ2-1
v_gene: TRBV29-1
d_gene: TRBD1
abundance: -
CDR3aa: CSVEGQVSYNEQFF
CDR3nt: TGCAGCGTCGAAGGACAGGTCAGCTACAATGAGCAGTTCTTC

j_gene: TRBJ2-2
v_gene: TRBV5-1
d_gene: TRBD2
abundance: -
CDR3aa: CASSFATGLAGANTGELFF
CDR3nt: TGCGCCAGCAGCTTCGCCACCGGACTAGCGGGGGCGAACACCGGGGAGCTGTTTTTT

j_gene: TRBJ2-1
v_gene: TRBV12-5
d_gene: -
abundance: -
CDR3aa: CASGPSGTPYNEQFF
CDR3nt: TGTGCTAGTGGTCCCTCCGGGACACCTTACAATGAGCAGTTCTTC

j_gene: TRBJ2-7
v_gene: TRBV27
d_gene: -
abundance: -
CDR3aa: CASRSGVYEQYF
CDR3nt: TGTGCCAGCAGGTCTGGGGTTTACGAGCAGTACTTC

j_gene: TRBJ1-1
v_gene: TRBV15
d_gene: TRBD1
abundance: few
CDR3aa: CATSSKGALAFF
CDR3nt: TGTGCCACCAGCTCCAAGGGGGCGTTAGCTTTCTTT

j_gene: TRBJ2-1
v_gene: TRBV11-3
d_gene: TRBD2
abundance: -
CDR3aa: CASSLGGPAYNEQFF
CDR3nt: TGTGCCAGCAGCTTGGGAGGGCCTGCCTACAATGAGCAGTTCTTC

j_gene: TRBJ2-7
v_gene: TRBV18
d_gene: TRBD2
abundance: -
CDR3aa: CASSPTTYSGINEQYF
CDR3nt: TGTGCCAGCTCACCTACAACTTATAGCGGGATCAACGAGCAGTACTTC

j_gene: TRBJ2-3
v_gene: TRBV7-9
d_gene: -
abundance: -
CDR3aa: CASSQPSTDTQYF
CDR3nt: TGTGCCAGCAGCCAGCCGAGCACAGATACGCAGTATTTT

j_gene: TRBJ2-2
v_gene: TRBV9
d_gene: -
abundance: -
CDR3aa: CASSARGGSNTGELFF
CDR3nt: TGTGCCAGCAGCGCGAGGGGTGGATCGAACACCGGGGAGCTGTTTTTT

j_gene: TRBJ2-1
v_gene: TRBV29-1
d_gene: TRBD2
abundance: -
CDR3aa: CSATASGRGVEQFF
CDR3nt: TGCAGCGCGACGGCTAGCGGGAGAGGGGTGGAGCAGTTCTTC

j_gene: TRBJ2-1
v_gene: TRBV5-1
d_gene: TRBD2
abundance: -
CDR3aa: CASRRTSGDYNEQFF
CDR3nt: TGCGCCAGCAGGCGAACTAGCGGGGACTACAATGAGCAGTTCTTC

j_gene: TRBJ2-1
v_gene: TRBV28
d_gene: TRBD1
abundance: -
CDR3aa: CASSSIQGPSSYNEQFF
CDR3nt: TGTGCCAGCAGTTCTATACAGGGGCCGAGCTCCTACAATGAGCAGTTCTTC

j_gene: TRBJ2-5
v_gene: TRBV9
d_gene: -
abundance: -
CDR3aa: CASSVAGNQETQYF
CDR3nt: TGTGCCAGCAGCGTAGCTGGGAACCAAGAGACCCAGTACTTC

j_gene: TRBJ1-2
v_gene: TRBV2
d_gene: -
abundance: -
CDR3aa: CASWGMGREGYTF
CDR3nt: TGTGCCAGCTGGGGGATGGGCAGGGAGGGCTACACCTTC

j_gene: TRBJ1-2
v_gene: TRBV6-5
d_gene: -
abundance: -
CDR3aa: CASSYTLSEGYTF
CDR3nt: TGTGCCAGCAGTTACACTCTAAGTGAAGGCTACACCTTC

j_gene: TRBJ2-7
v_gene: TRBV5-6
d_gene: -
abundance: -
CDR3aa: CASSSRDFPYEQYF
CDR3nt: TGTGCCAGCAGCTCACGGGACTTCCCCTACGAGCAGTACTTC

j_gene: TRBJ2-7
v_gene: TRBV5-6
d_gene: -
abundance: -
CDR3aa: CASSQGGHEQYF
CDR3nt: TGTGCCAGCAGCCAGGGCGGCCACGAGCAGTACTTC

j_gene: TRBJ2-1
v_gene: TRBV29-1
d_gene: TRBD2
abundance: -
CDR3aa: CSVPSGRAGGEQFF
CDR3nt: TGCAGCGTTCCCAGCGGGAGGGCAGGCGGTGAGCAGTTCTTC

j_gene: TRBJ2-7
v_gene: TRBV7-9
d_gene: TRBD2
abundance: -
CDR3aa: CASSLGTSGRYEQYF
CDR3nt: TGTGCCAGCAGCTTAGGGACTAGCGGGAGATACGAGCAGTACTTC

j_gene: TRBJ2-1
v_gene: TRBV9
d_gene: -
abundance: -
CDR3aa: CASSLGVGDYNEQFF
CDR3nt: TGTGCCAGCTCACTCGGGGTTGGGGATTACAATGAGCAGTTCTTC

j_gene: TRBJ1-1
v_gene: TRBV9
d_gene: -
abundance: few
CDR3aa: CASSVGDSNTEAFF
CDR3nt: TGTGCCAGCAGCGTAGGGGACTCGAACACTGAAGCTTTCTTT

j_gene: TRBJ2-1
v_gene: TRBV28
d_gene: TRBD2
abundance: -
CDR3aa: CASFSGLAGGPYNEQFF
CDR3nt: TGTGCCAGCTTTTCGGGACTAGCGGGAGGCCCCTACAATGAGCAGTTCTTC

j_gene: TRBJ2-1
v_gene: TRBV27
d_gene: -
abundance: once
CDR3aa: CASSPGAEQFF
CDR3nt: TGTGCCAGCAGTCCGGGAGCTGAGCAGTTCTTC

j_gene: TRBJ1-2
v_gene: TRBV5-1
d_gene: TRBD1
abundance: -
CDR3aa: CASSSFTTGIDGYTF
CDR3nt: TGCGCCAGCAGCTCCTTTACGACAGGGATTGATGGCTACACCTTC

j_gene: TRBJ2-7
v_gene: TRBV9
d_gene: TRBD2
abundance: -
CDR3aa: CASSVTPASSGYEQYF
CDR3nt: TGTGCCAGCAGCGTAACACCCGCTTCTAGCGGATACGAGCAGTACTTC

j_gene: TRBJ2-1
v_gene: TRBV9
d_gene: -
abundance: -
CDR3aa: CASSVGGRTYNEQFF
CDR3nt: TGTGCCAGCAGCGTAGGGGGGAGGACCTACAATGAGCAGTTCTTC

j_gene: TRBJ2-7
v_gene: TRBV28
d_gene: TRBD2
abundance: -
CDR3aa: CASSRPGLAASYEQYF
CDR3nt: TGTGCCAGCAGCCGGCCGGGACTAGCGGCCTCCTACGAGCAGTACTTC

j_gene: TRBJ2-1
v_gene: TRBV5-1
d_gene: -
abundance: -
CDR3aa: CASSPPAVGSSYNEQFF
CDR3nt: TGCGCCAGCAGCCCCCCCGCGGTCGGGAGCTCCTACAATGAGCAGTTCTTC

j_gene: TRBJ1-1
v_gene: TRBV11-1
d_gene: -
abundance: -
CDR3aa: CASSTLEGITEAFF
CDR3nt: TGTGCCAGCAGCACCCTCGAGGGGATCACTGAAGCTTTCTTT

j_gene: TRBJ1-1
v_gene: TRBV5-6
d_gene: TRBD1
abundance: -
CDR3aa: CASSGIGGTGGLWDTEAFF
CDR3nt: TGTGCCAGCAGCGGAATCGGAGGGACAGGGGGCCTTTGGGACACTGAAGCTTTCTTT

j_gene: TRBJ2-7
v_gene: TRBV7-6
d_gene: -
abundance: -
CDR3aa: CASSLARVTPGRFSGEQYF
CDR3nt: TGTGCCAGCAGCTTAGCTAGAGTCACCCCCGGACGCTTTTCGGGGGAGCAGTACTTC

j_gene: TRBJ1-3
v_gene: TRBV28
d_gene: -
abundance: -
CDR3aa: CASSLSGSDSGNTIYF
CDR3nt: TGTGCCAGCAGTTTATCCGGCAGTGACTCTGGAAACACCATATATTTT

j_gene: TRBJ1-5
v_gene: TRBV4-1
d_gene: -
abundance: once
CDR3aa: CASSPRMGQPQHF
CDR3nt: TGCGCCAGCAGCCCCCGGATGGGACAGCCCCAGCATTTT

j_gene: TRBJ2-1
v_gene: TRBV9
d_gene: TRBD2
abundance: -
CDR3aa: CASSTRAGGHNEQFF
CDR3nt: TGTGCCAGCAGCACCCGGGCGGGGGGACACAATGAGCAGTTCTTC

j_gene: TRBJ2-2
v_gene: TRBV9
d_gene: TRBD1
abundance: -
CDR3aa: CASSPGQSATGELFF
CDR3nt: TGTGCCAGCAGCCCGGGACAGTCTGCCACCGGGGAGCTGTTTTTT

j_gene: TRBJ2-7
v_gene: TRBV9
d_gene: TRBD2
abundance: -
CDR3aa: CASSASGRAGEQYF
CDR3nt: TGTGCCAGCAGCGCGAGCGGGAGGGCCGGGGAGCAGTACTTC